One and the same sample provided the 27 T cell receptor beta chains below, sequenced in a study of blood T cell repertoires in COVID-19. The data were produced by immunoSEQ multiplex PCR, yet TCRdb's version contains in-frame clones alone and is incomplete. The sample holds 140,000 to 150,000 clones, 70% to 90% seen once. Sequences were obtained from PBMCs or T cells enriched from blood (not recorded which). The receptors derive from a woman aged 25 to 45 with acute COVID-19.

The chain couples TRBV30 to TRBJ1-5; no clear D. The CDR3 contains 12 residues. Trimming pared 5 bases from V and 5 bases from J, leaving 10 bases between. Looked up from germline, CDR1 is GTSNPN and CDR2 is SVGIG (reference sequence). CDR3 loop: CAWLREDQPQHF. The CDR3, as DNA: TGTGCCTGGCTCCGGGAGGATCAGCCCCAGCATTTT. Looking up the rest from reference TRBV30 and TRBJ1-5 gives the full variable domain: SQTIHQWPATLVQPVGSPLSLECTVEGTSNPNLYWYRQAAGRGLQLLFYSVGIGQISSEVPQNLSASRPQDRQFILSSKKLLLSDSGFYLCAWLREDQPQHFGDGTRLSIL.

J is TRBJ2-1 and V is TRBV5-1, with 13 nucleotides matching TRBD2. V dropped 7 bases and J dropped 0; count of bases not matched to a gene: 1. CDR3 size: 15 residues. Germline CDR1 reads SGHRS; CDR2 reads YFSETQ. CDR3 sequence reads: CASRTSGGSYNEQFF. The CDR3 region has the DNA TGCGCCAGCCGGACTAGCGGGGGCTCCTACAATGAGCAGTTCTTC. The whole variable domain, remainder taken from reference TRBV5-1 and TRBJ2-1, is KAGVTQTPRYLIKTRGQQVTLSCSPISGHRSVSWYQQTPGQGLQFLFEYFSETQRNKGNFPGRFSGRQFSNSRSEMNVSTLELGDSALYLCASRTSGGSYNEQFFGPGTRLTVL.

This chain uses TRBV11-2 with TRBJ1-4; 8 bases line up with TRBD1. The CDR3 totals 15 residues. Trimming at V came to 5 bases and at J to 7 bases, leaving 9 bases not matched to a gene. Germline-derived CDR1 and CDR2 are SGHAT and FQNNGV. CDR3 protein: CASSVQGAGGEKLFF. The CDR3 coding sequence is TGTGCCAGCAGCGTGCAGGGGGCCGGGGGTGAAAAACTGTTTTTT.

This clone was counted between two and nine times. The rearrangement joins TRBV4-3 to TRBJ2-7; D remains unclear. The CDR3 length is 10 residues. Germline-derived CDR1 and CDR2 are LGHNA and YSLEER. The ends were cut back, 6 bases at V and 3 bases at J, with 3 bases in the middle. In nucleotides, the CDR3 is TGCGCCAGCAGTAACTACGAGCAGTACTTC. This translates into CASSNYEQYF.

The CDR3 here is CASSPWDRLSSGNTIYF. CDR3 nucleotides: TGTGCCAGCAGTCCATGGGACAGGTTAAGCTCTGGAAACACCATATATTTT. This chain connects TRBV28 to TRBJ1-3; 8 positions agree with TRBD1. The CDR3 consists of 17 residues. Trimming at V came to 5 bases and at J to 0 bases, leaving 9 bases not matched to a gene. Germline CDR1 is MDHEN and CDR2 is SYDVKM.

The V call is TRBV28, the J call TRBJ1-2; 10 nucleotides match TRBD1. CDR3 length equals 13 residues. Trimming cost V 9 bases and J 8 bases; bases outside gene matches: 9. Per germline, CDR1 MDHEN and CDR2 SYDVKM. The CDR3 sequence: CASRDRGRRGYTF. CDR3 bases: TGTGCCAGTAGAGACAGGGGGCGGAGGGGCTACACCTTC.

The V and J genes are TRBV3-1 (or the pseudogene TRBV3-2) and TRBJ2-5; 7 bases map to TRBD2. V trimming: 2 bases; J trimming: 2 bases; junction bases outside the gene matches: 11. CDR1 and CDR2 (germline): LGHDT, YNNKEL (reference sequence). The CDR3 is made up of 17 amino acids. CDR3 amino acids: CASSQYRLAVGQETQYF. Here the CDR3 DNA reads TGTGCCAGCAGCCAATACCGCCTAGCGGTAGGACAAGAGACCCAGTACTTC.

This chain joins TRBV5-4 and TRBJ1-1; a possible D gene is TRBD1 (6 bases). The CDR3 spans 15 residues. V lost 4 bases and J lost 0, with 13 bases in between. Germline CDR1 is SGHNT and CDR2 is YYREEE (reference sequence). Here the CDR3 DNA reads TGTGCCAGCAGCGACGCGACAGGAGTGAACACTGAAGCTTTCTTT. Its protein is CASSDATGVNTEAFF.

V usage is TRBV5-1 and J usage is TRBJ2-7; unclear D gene. Looked up from germline, CDR1 is SGHRS and CDR2 is YFSETQ. The V end lost 4 bases, the J end lost 6 bases, and 14 bases lay between the germline ends. There are 13 residues in the CDR3. The CDR3 sequence is CASSLLPISEQYF. The CDR3, as DNA: TGCGCCAGCAGCCTCCTCCCGATCAGCGAGCAGTACTTC. The whole variable domain, remainder taken from reference TRBV5-1 and TRBJ2-7, is KAGVTQTPRYLIKTRGQQVTLSCSPISGHRSVSWYQQTPGQGLQFLFEYFSETQRNKGNFPGRFSGRQFSNSRSEMNVSTLELGDSALYLCASSLLPISEQYFGPGTRLTVT.

This chain connects TRBV7-2 to TRBJ1-1; 8 nucleotides agree with TRBD1. Trimming took 6 bases from V and 1 from J; bases not matched to a gene: 7. The CDR3 contains 15 residues. CDR1 is SGHTA, CDR2 FQGNSA, per germline. CDR3 bases: TGTGCCAGCAGTTCACGACAGGGGACGAACACTGAAGCTTTCTTT. Translation: CASSSRQGTNTEAFF.

V and J are TRBV9 and TRBJ2-1, with TRBD2 matching over 7 bases. V was clipped by 0 bases and J by 9 bases; unmatched bases: 9. The CDR3 loop spans 15 amino acids. Germline V gene data show CDR1 as SGDLS and CDR2 as YYNGEE. The CDR3 sequence is CASSVVSSGAAEQFF. Here the CDR3 DNA reads TGTGCCAGCAGCGTAGTATCCAGCGGGGCTGCTGAGCAGTTCTTC.

This sequence joins TRBV9 and TRBJ1-1; D remains unclear. From germline, CDR1 is SGDLS and CDR2 YYNGEE. The CDR3 has 13 residues. Trimming shortened V by 5 bases and J by 0 bases, and 8 bases separated the two germline ends. The CDR3 DNA reads as TGTGCCAGCAGTGACTCATTGAACACTGAAGCTTTCTTT. Its translation: CASSDSLNTEAFF.

This sequence joins TRBV4-2 and TRBJ2-1; the D gene is possibly TRBD2 (6 bases). Germline assignment: CDR1 LGHNA and CDR2 YNFKEQ. The CDR3 is made up of 17 amino acids. The V and J ends lost 0 bases and 0 bases respectively, with 12 bases between them. The chain's CDR3 is CASSQDPSDSSYNEQFF. The CDR3 bases are TGTGCCAGCAGCCAAGACCCTAGCGATAGCTCCTACAATGAGCAGTTCTTC.

The chain recombines TRBV29-1 with TRBJ1-3, with 8 bases that match TRBD1. The trim removed 6 bases at V and 8 bases at J, leaving 9 bases unmatched. Looked up from germline, CDR1 is SQVTM and CDR2 is ANQGSEA. The CDR3 length is 13 residues. The CDR3 sequence: CSVEDRDRYTIYF. For the CDR3, the DNA is TGCAGCGTAGAGGACAGGGATAGATACACCATATATTTT.

The CDR3 is CASSSTSGSGDEQFF. In DNA form, the CDR3 reads TGTGCCAGCAGCTCAACTAGCGGGAGCGGGGATGAGCAGTTCTTC. J is TRBJ2-1 and V is TRBV7-9; 11 nucleotides line up with TRBD2. Germline CDR1 is SEHNR and CDR2 is FQNEAQ (reference sequence). V trimming: 4 bases; J trimming: 8 bases; junction bases outside the gene matches: 7. This CDR3 comprises 15 residues.

V usage is TRBV23-1 and J usage is TRBJ1-5, with a possible D match to TRBD1 (6 bases). TRBV23-1 is filed as an ORF, its function uncertain. The V and J ends lost 3 bases and 1 base respectively, with 7 bases between them. The CDR3 length is 14 residues. In DNA, the CDR3 is TGCGCCAGCAGTCAGGGGGCGAGCAATCAGCCCCAGCATTTT. Translating it yields CASSQGASNQPQHF.

The rearrangement links TRBV28 to TRBJ1-1; 9 bases line up with TRBD1. Germline CDR1 MDHEN, CDR2 SYDVKM. The CDR3 consists of 15 residues. The junction had 11 bases not matched to a gene; V was cut back by 7 bases and J by 5 bases. CDR3 in amino acids: CASNDEGQGETEAFF. The CDR3, as DNA: TGTGCCAGCAACGATGAGGGACAGGGTGAAACTGAAGCTTTCTTT.

The rearrangement links TRBV28 to TRBJ1-5, with D uncertain. With 5 bases removed from V and 6 bases from J, the gap between germline ends came to 8 bases. Germline values: CDR1 MDHEN, CDR2 SYDVKM. The CDR3 consists of 12 residues. The DNA of the CDR3 is TGTGCCAGCAGTCAGGCGGGTCAGCCCCAGCATTTT. This sequence encodes CASSQAGQPQHF.

V is TRBV2 and J is TRBJ2-1, with 11 positions matching TRBD2. V lost 4 bases and J lost 8; bases outside the gene matches: 7. CDR1 and CDR2 (germline): SNHLY, FYNNEI. There are 15 residues in the CDR3. CDR3 in DNA: TGTGCCAGCAGTGGAACTAGCGGGAGTAGATATGAGCAGTTCTTC. Translation: CASSGTSGSRYEQFF.

The chain has TRBV29-1 and TRBJ2-3; D possibly corresponds to TRBD1 (5 bases). The CDR3 loop spans 14 amino acids. Germline V gene data show CDR1 as SQVTM and CDR2 as ANQGSEA. V was pared by 6 bases and J by 4 bases, with 17 bases between. For the CDR3, the DNA is TGCAGCGTATCTCAGGGTGGTCTAGCAGATACGCAGTATTTT. Residues: CSVSQGGLADTQYF.

The V call is TRBV7-6, the J call TRBJ1-4; the D gene is possibly TRBD1 (5 bases). This CDR3 is built from 14 residues. Germline-derived CDR1 and CDR2 are SGHVS and FNYEAQ. Trimming shortened V by 1 base and J by 8 bases, and 11 bases separated the two germline ends. CDR3 protein: CASSLEGGAEKLFF. CDR3 DNA: TGTGCCAGCAGCTTAGAGGGAGGGGCAGAAAAACTGTTTTTT.

The chain has TRBV6-2 or TRBV6-3 and TRBJ1-1, with 8 positions matching TRBD1. Losses at the gene ends were 1 base for V and 0 bases for J; bases not matched to a gene: 4. CDR3 length: 16 amino acids. Germline V gene data show CDR1 as MNHEY and CDR2 as SVGEGT. For the CDR3, the DNA is TGTGCCAGCAGTTACTTGACAGGGGAGGTGAACACTGAAGCTTTCTTT. Encoded protein: CASSYLTGEVNTEAFF.

V gene TRBV7-9 combines with J gene TRBJ2-1, with D possibly being TRBD1 (6 bases). The germline V gene has CDR1 SEHNR and CDR2 FQNEAQ (reference sequence). Trimming removed 5 bases from V and 7 bases from J, with 15 bases in between. The length of the CDR3 is 14 residues. This chain's CDR3 is CASSPNRDRNEQFF. The CDR3 bases are TGTGCCAGCAGCCCTAACAGGGATCGGAATGAGCAGTTCTTC. The full variable domain, with the rest looked up from reference TRBV7-9 and TRBJ2-1, is DTGVSQNPRHKITKRGQNVTFRCDPISEHNRLYWYRQTLGQGPEFLTYFQNEAQLEKSRLLSDRFSAERPKGSFSTLEIQRTEQGDSAMYLCASSPNRDRNEQFFGPGTRLTVL.

The chain couples TRBV28 to TRBJ2-3; 10 nucleotides agree with TRBD2. CDR1 is MDHEN and CDR2 is SYDVKM in the germline V gene. The CDR3 loop spans 16 amino acids. The trim removed 6 bases at V and 3 bases at J, leaving 9 bases unmatched. The CDR3 sequence is CASSPSSGRGTDTQYF. CDR3 in DNA: TGTGCCAGCAGCCCATCTAGCGGGAGAGGAACAGATACGCAGTATTTT.

The chain employs TRBV28 and TRBJ1-5, with 8 bases aligning to TRBD1. Germline CDR1 and CDR2: MDHEN and SYDVKM. V trimming: 8 bases; J trimming: 2 bases; junction bases outside the gene matches: 8. The CDR3 runs to 15 residues. The CDR3 bases are TGTGCCAGCCGGGTTCAGGGGGCAGGCAATCAGCCCCAGCATTTT. It is translated as CASRVQGAGNQPQHF. Based on the CDR3 plus reference TRBV28 and TRBJ1-5, the full variable domain is DVKVTQSSRYLVKRTGEKVFLECVQDMDHENMFWYRQDPGLGLRLIYFSYDVKMKEKGDIPEGYSVSREKKERFSLILESASTNQTSMYLCASRVQGAGNQPQHFGDGTRLSIL.

V usage is TRBV9 and J usage is TRBJ2-5; tentative D call: TRBD2 (5 bases). Trimming took off 1 base at V and 4 bases at J, with 11 bases between the two ends. In germline, CDR1 is SGDLS, CDR2 YYNGEE. This CDR3 region has 14 residues. The CDR3 DNA sequence: TGTGCCAGCAGCGTAACTAGTGGAATAGAGACCCAGTACTTC. Translation gives CASSVTSGIETQYF.

The chain combines TRBV7-6 with TRBJ2-5; no clear D gene. The CDR3 runs to 11 residues. Between the trimmed V and J ends, which lost 1 base and 10 bases, there was a span of 7 bases. Germline-derived CDR1 and CDR2 are SGHVS and FNYEAQ. In nucleotides, the CDR3 is TGTGCCAGCAGCTTAGATCTTATCCAGTACTTC. Translation: CASSLDLIQYF.